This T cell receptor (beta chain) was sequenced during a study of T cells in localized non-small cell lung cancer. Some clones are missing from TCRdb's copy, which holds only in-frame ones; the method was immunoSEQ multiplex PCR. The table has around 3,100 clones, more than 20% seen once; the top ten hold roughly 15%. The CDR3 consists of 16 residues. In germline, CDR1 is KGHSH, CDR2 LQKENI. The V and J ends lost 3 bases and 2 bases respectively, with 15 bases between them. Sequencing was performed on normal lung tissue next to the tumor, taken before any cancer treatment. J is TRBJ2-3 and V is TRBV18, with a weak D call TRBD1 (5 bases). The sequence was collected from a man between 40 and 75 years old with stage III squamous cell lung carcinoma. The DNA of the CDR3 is TGTGCCAGCTCACCCTGGGGCTTAGACCTCACAGATACGCAGTATTTT. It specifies CASSPWGLDLTDTQYF.